Given below is one T cell receptor beta chain in context. As yet, its antigen is unknown. The CDR3 end lies 3 residues beyond the end of the read and is filled in from the germline J gene. These data belong to a study of T cells in women clearing cervical HPV infection. The overall study: Case blood drawn at lesion detection; control blood after infection cleared. Study-wide results and limits: Timing of associations relative to infection is unclear; T-cell subsets were not isolated.

Clones were read by immunoSEQ multiplex PCR, and TCRdb kept only the in-frame ones, dropping some. The table for this sample gives 30,000 to 35,000 clones. CDR1 is SGHRS, CDR2 YFSETQ, per germline. The CDR3 has 15 residues. The sequencing input was blood buffy coat. This clonotype was sampled from a woman between 18 and 70 years old with a cervical HPV16 infection that either progressed to CIN3+ or cleared (not recorded which). This chain uses TRBV5-1 with TRBJ2-4; 9 bases map to TRBD1. CDR3 bases read: TGCGCCAGCAGCCGAGTACAGGGGGCTGACTATGGT. It translates to CASSRVQGADYG. In full, the CDR3 is CASSRVQGADYGQYF.